The sample holds a few counts of the clone carrying this T cell receptor (beta chain). Its specificity is unknown. The germline V gene has CDR1 KGHSH and CDR2 LQKENI. The V gene end was trimmed by 3 bases and the J gene end by 3 bases; junction bases not matched to a gene: 3. The CDR3 spans 14 residues. TCR beta CDR3 was amplified by multiplex PCR, first round around 9 cycles, 32 V and 13 J primers. TCRdb passed the multiplex PCR reads through MiXCR, listing each CDR3 protein once. The table lists around 30,000 distinct CDR3 sequences, less than 35% of them singletons. These data originate in a study of immune heterogeneity within non-small cell lung tumors. Background on the study: The tumor set comprised a handful of squamous cell carcinomas and nine to eleven non-squamous carcinomas (plus 1 not otherwise specified).

Overall study results and limits: Correlation analysis showed that local T-cell clonality was moderately but significantly associated with local tumor mutational burden (R approximately 0.36). Largely distinct from one individual patient to the next were the high-frequency T-cell receptor beta clonotypes.

Each sample used approximately 570 ng of genomic DNA from bulk tumor tissue. Several far-apart biopsies were taken per primary tumor during surgery. Their non-small cell lung cancer was newly diagnosed and untreated, and the patients underwent curative surgery. Everyone who gave samples had just been diagnosed with non-small cell lung cancer and was having surgery with curative intent. The chain is built from TRBV18 and TRBJ2-5; TRBD1 matches 8 bases. Sample: lung tumor tissue. This TCR derives from a man aged 40-55 years with non-small cell lung cancer. CDR3 in amino acids: CASSPDRVKETQYF. As DNA, the CDR3 is TGTGCCAGCTCACCGGACAGGGTGAAAGAGACCCAGTACTTC.